Listed here are 17 T cell receptor beta chains from one sample, sequenced in a study of cytomegalovirus exposure and HLA in healthy donors. The PCR ran on 60 Vbeta and 13 Jbeta primers. Using immunoSEQ multiplex PCR, the repertoire was profiled, and TCRdb retains in-frame clones only, with some absent. The sample lists 180,000 or so clones, 75% to 80% occurring once. Specimen: PBMCs. These TCRs come from a female donor in good health and CMV-seronegative.

The chain uses TRBV9 and TRBJ1-5; unclear D gene. CDR1 is SGDLS and CDR2 is YYNGEE in the germline V gene. This CDR3 comprises 14 residues. V shed 5 bases and J shed 2 bases, with 11 bases lying between them. The CDR3 nucleotides are TGTGCCAGCAGTCTTGACAACGGCAATCAGCCCCAGCATTTT. Translated: CASSLDNGNQPQHF.

The rearrangement joins TRBV27 to TRBJ2-7, with 9 bases that match TRBD1. The V gene's germline CDR1 is MNHEY and CDR2 SMNVEV (reference sequence). The CDR3 is 18 amino acids. The V segment lost 4 bases and the J segment 3 bases; nucleotides outside the gene matches: 16. The CDR3 nucleotides are TGTGCCAGCAGTTCCTTATCCGTATTCGACAGGGGGGGCTACGAGCAGTACTTC. Amino acids: CASSSLSVFDRGGYEQYF.

This clone rates as medium-sized (0.01 to 0.1%). V and J are TRBV6-6 and TRBJ2-3; TRBD2 matches 8 bases. CDR1 and CDR2 (germline): MNHNY, SVGAGI (reference sequence). V shed 6 bases and J 5 bases; nucleotides not matched to a gene: 10. The CDR3 is 15 amino acids. CDR3: CASSLRGGRRDTQYF. Written as DNA, the CDR3 is TGTGCCAGCAGCCTACGGGGGGGCCGTAGAGATACGCAGTATTTT.

V gene TRBV30 combines with J gene TRBJ2-5, with 8 bases lining up with TRBD1. The CDR3 runs to 13 residues. Losses at the gene ends were 2 bases for V and 4 bases for J; bases not matched to a gene: 3. In germline, CDR1 is GTSNPN, CDR2 SVGIG (reference sequence). CDR3 nucleotides: TGTGCCTGGAGTCCTGGACAGGGAGAGACCCAGTACTTC. Translated, it gives CAWSPGQGETQYF.

The rearrangement uses TRBV29-1 and TRBJ1-6; 9 nucleotides match TRBD1. V was pared by 6 bases and J by 8 bases, with 5 bases of the junction left unmatched. Germline V gene lookup returns CDR1 SQVTM and CDR2 ANQGSEA. The CDR3 has 13 residues. In DNA form, the CDR3 reads TGCAGCGTGGGACAGGGTCTTGATTCACCCCTCCACTTT. Protein sequence: CSVGQGLDSPLHF.

This rearrangement joins TRBV5-6 to TRBJ2-2, with D perhaps TRBD1 (6 bases). The germline V and J ends were trimmed by 2 bases and 3 bases, with 11 bases remaining between them. The CDR3 is 15 residues long. Germline loops: CDR1 SGHDT, CDR2 YYEEEE. CDR3 region: CASSFEDRDTGELFF. DNA of the CDR3: TGTGCCAGCAGCTTTGAGGACAGAGACACCGGGGAGCTGTTTTTT.

This chain uses TRBV6-5 with TRBJ2-7; the match to TRBD2 covers 7 bases. CDR3 size: 13 residues. CDR1 and CDR2 (germline): MNHEY, SVGAGI. Trimming removed 10 bases from V and 2 bases from J; junction bases left unmatched: 8. Written as DNA, the CDR3 is TGTGCCACCTACGGCGGGGGACCCTACGAGCAGTACTTC. This encodes CATYGGGPYEQYF.

The gene calls are TRBV5-1 and TRBJ1-1, with a weak D call TRBD1 (6 bases). This CDR3 contains 15 residues. Germline values: CDR1 SGHRS, CDR2 YFSETQ. The V and J ends lost 3 bases and 11 bases respectively, with 23 bases between them. CDR3 loop: CASSSVGQKGETAFF. The CDR3 region has the DNA TGCGCCAGCAGCTCTGTTGGACAGAAGGGGGAGACCGCTTTCTTT.

V and J are TRBV11-2 and TRBJ2-1; 9 bases are shared with TRBD2. The V and J ends lost 5 bases and 2 bases, in that order; junction bases with no gene match: 4. This CDR3 region has 15 residues. The germline V gene encodes CDR1 SGHAT and CDR2 FQNNGV. CDR3 sequence reads: CASSLIAGAYNEQFF. The CDR3 DNA reads as TGTGCCAGCAGCCTCATAGCGGGAGCCTACAATGAGCAGTTCTTC.

As concerns this clone: The same CDR3 arises from other DNA sequences in this sample as well. The gene calls are TRBV28 and TRBJ1-5; unclear D gene. The CDR3 contains 12 residues. V was shortened by 6 bases and J by 6 bases, with 9 bases between the two germline ends. Germline CDR1 is MDHEN and CDR2 is SYDVKM. In nucleotides, the CDR3 is TGTGCCAGCAGAGGAAGCGGTCAGCCCCAGCATTTT. As protein: CASRGSGQPQHF.

This clone was counted a single time. This sequence joins TRBV2 and TRBJ2-7; 13 nucleotides align to TRBD2. Looked up from germline, CDR1 is SNHLY and CDR2 is FYNNEI. The V gene end was trimmed by 7 bases and the J gene end by 6 bases; junction bases not matched to a gene: 6. This CDR3 comprises 14 residues. In DNA form, the CDR3 reads TGTGCCAGCAAAAATGGACTAGCGGGAGTCGAGCAGTACTTC. Translation gives CASKNGLAGVEQYF.

This clone was seen a few times. The CDR3 protein is CAWGTGPYEQYF. CDR3 coding DNA: TGTGCCTGGGGGACAGGGCCCTACGAGCAGTACTTC. This chain joins TRBV30 and TRBJ2-7; 9 bases line up with TRBD1. The CDR3 spans 12 residues. Germline V lookup: CDR1 GTSNPN, CDR2 SVGIG (reference sequence). Trimming took 5 bases from V and 2 from J; bases not matched to a gene: 1.

This CDR3 reads CASSLGGRSNEQYF. The CDR3, as DNA: TGTGCCAGCAGCTTAGGAGGGAGAAGCAACGAGCAGTACTTC. V and J are TRBV7-2 and TRBJ2-7; D possibly corresponds to TRBD2 (5 bases). The CDR3 has 14 residues. The V and J ends lost 1 base and 5 bases respectively, with 12 bases between them. The germline gives CDR1 SGHTA, CDR2 FQGNSA.

The CDR3 coding sequence is TGTGCCAGCAGTGAGAGTGTTCTCACTAACTATGGCTACACCTTC. Translated, it gives CASSESVLTNYGYTF. This rearrangement joins TRBV2 to TRBJ1-2; no clear D gene. In germline, CDR1 is SNHLY, CDR2 FYNNEI. V dropped 3 bases and J dropped 0 bases, with 11 bases sitting between them. This CDR3 region has 15 residues.

The rearrangement joins TRBV5-1 to TRBJ2-7, with 7 bases fitting TRBD1. The CDR3 extends over 14 amino acids. Germline V gene sequence: CDR1 SGHRS, CDR2 YFSETQ. V lost 4 bases and J lost 2; bases outside the gene matches: 6. Here the CDR3 reads CASSRRQGPYEQYF. The CDR3 DNA sequence: TGCGCCAGCAGCCGGCGACAGGGCCCCTACGAGCAGTACTTC.

A single count supports this clone. The chain carries TRBV21-1 and TRBJ1-1. TRBV21-1 is a known pseudogene. The CDR3 is made up of 13 amino acids. The CDR3 here is CARHPLAGGRAFF. Here the CDR3 DNA reads TGTGCCAGACATCCGCTCGCGGGCGGTAGGGCTTTCTTT.

This clone was recorded only once. The chain is built from TRBV5-1 and TRBJ1-1, with TRBD1 identical over 8 bases. The CDR3 runs 15 residues. Germline lookup yields CDR1 SGHRS and CDR2 YFSETQ. V lost 0 bases to trimming and J lost 5 bases; unmatched junction nucleotides: 6. The CDR3 DNA reads TGCGCCAGCAGCTTGGAAACAGGGGGAGATACTGAAGCTTTCTTT. It yields the protein CASSLETGGDTEAFF.